This record looks at one T cell receptor (beta chain) sequence and its context. This clone's antigen is unknown. No much larger clone is present one base from it, and per-base qualities are unavailable. The donors were healthy, HIV-negative adults with no recently reported acute infections or vaccinations. Every donor was a Caucasian adult residing in Nashville, Tennessee, USA. Magnetic negative selection was used to enrich CD4+ T cells, after which naive cells were positively selected on CD45RA and the negative fraction became the memory subset. Blood was obtained by leukapheresis, after which PBMCs were separated by Ficoll-Histopaque density gradient centrifugation and cryopreserved in liquid nitrogen vapor phase. Analytical flow cytometry was used to check the purity and quantity of every magnetically sorted T cell population. From each sorted fraction, genomic DNA was isolated and quantified by UV absorbance on a Nanodrop 2000c.

The entry originates in a study of shared clonotypes between healthy human individuals (dated by TCRdb to about 2020). About the investigation overall: The cohort comprised a couple of women and three men aged 18 to 49 years. For each donor, three plates each were used for CD4 naive and CD4 memory, two plates were used for CD8 naive, and one plate was used for CD8 memory. Libraries were prepared and TCR repertoires were sequenced by different laboratories using diverse techniques, in order to increase sequencing depth and limit assay-specific biases. The study deeply sequenced blood TCR repertoires of five healthy adults to estimate repertoire size and the extent of clonotype sharing between individuals. Per donor, leukapheresis produced somewhere between about 0.9 and 9 billion PBMCs.

General findings and caveats noted by the study authors: Even with the large sequencing depth, rarefaction of the sorted-subset datasets indicated that sequencing was incomplete. Pairwise subsampling indicated that sequencing depth was expected to affect the degree of clonotype sharing among donors. Higher generation probabilities were observed for clonotypes shared by all four sorted-subset donors than for non-shared clonotypes. Larger estimated clonotype richness was generally found for naive subsets than for memory subsets. Sampling was limited to blood, and TCR repertoires in tissue likely differ from TCR repertoires in blood. Because the study included only a small number of donors, the genetic and exposure-history diversity represented was limited. Across a few donors, roughly 5.1% of naive CD4, 3.5% of naive CD8, under 2.5% of memory CD4, and approximately 0.4% of memory CD8 clonotypes were shared.

V lost 7 bases and J lost 3 bases; the stretch between them is 10 bases long. CDR1 and CDR2 (SQVTM, ANQGSEA) derive from the germline V gene. From the cysteine up to the phenylalanine, the CDR3 has a length of 11 residues. Kept here is only the CDR3 DNA, which spans 33 bases and is read in frame from base 1. Using the deep immunoSEQ assay, multiplex PCR amplified TCR CDR3 regions from genomic DNA. Genomic DNA extracted from each cell subset was distributed evenly over all wells of several immunoSEQ 96-well plates, and each plate served as one replicate. Each replicate PCR for sorted subsets received approximately 220 ng genomic DNA, equal to tens of thousands of T cell genomes. Purified libraries were quantified with a Qubit 3.0 fluorometer, sized on a Bioanalyzer 2100, and re-quantified with the KAPA Library Quantification kit. Every immunoSEQ 96-well plate was sequenced on a dedicated single-read 150-cycle Illumina NextSeq 550 flow cell. The authors' pipeline ran thus. Because the immunoSEQ output held only junctional sequences and lacked quality scores, the filtering could not match the filtering applied to full-length reads. Sequences were annotated with PyIR, a Python wrapper for IgBLAST v1.9, and V/J genes and CDR3 were assigned using IMGT germline references. Reads with weak V/J assignments (E-value above 1e-6), missing CDR3, stop codons, out-of-frame junctions, or ambiguous translated residues were removed. A V3J clonotype was defined by an identical inferred V gene, J gene, and CDR3 amino acid sequence. To compute the percentage overlap between repertoires, the number of shared unique clonotypes was divided by the size of the smaller repertoire. Three approaches were used to assess repertoire richness: RTK rarefaction, the Chao1 estimator, and Recon v2.1 estimates of unobserved clonotypes. Generation probabilities were computed with OLGA for all TCRbeta clonotypes obtained by the gDNA method from a few donors. Drawn from immuneACCESS, this table holds only the in-frame rearrangements with V and J called that TCRdb kept. Clones are partly lost; checked studies trace under half to an unresolved V gene and leave the rest unexplained. That table furnishes V, J and clone size, whereas the DNA furnished D and trimming. Here the sample has roughly 2,300,000 clones; approximately 90% occur a single time. The ten largest clones add up to about 0.41% of the sample.

The specimen sequenced was naive CD4+ T cells from PBMCs. The sample's cell subset or site label, in plain terms: CD45RA+ positively selected. The chain uses TRBV29-1 and TRBJ2-7; a weak D assignment points to TRBD1 (5 bases agree). This sequence was found in a man between 18 and 35 years old in good health. Some clones in this sample may be carry-over from other donors' samples. In nucleotides, the sequence is TGCAGCGGGGGCGGTGGCTACGAGCAGTACTTC. The resulting protein is CSGGGGYEQYF.